This is a list of T cell receptor beta chains from one sample in a study of beta chain features in type 1 diabetes. The table came from immunoSEQ multiplex PCR; TCRdb's copy has only in-frame clones and leaves some out. Of around 150,000 clones listed, roughly 63% were seen once; the top ten hold about 0.081%. Sequenced material: naive CD4+ T cells from blood. The source is a man younger than 45 with type 1 diabetes. Each CDR3 is given with its conserved first and last residue.

J	V	CDR3
TRBJ2-2	TRBV30	CAMSPGQTGGELFF
TRBJ1-1	TRBV30	CAWKGSTNTEAFF
TRBJ2-5	TRBV30	CAWWDRGETQYF
TRBJ1-1	TRBV2	CASRPGQASTEAFF
TRBJ1-2	TRBV30	CAWSVEPSYTF
TRBJ1-1	TRBV27	CASSWTGGTEAFF
TRBJ2-3	TRBV10-3	CAISELAGGSTDTQYF
TRBJ2-5	TRBV11-2	CASSYQIAGGQETQYF
TRBJ2-1	TRBV9	CASSVPSGGSNEQFF
TRBJ2-6	TRBV23-1	CASSQSRADLNSGANVLTF
TRBJ2-3	TRBV29-1	CSVGQITDTQYF
TRBJ2-1	TRBV15	CATSGPGLGDNEQFF
TRBJ2-3	TRBV4-1	CASSQDKGTDTQYF
TRBJ2-1	TRBV15	CATSRGGTEQFF
TRBJ2-1	TRBV27	CASNRGNEQFF
TRBJ2-6	TRBV6-1	CASSATTGLSGANVLTF
TRBJ2-7	TRBV4-3	CASSLYQAFGGNYEQYF
TRBJ1-1	TRBV30	CAWSTGGTEAFF
TRBJ2-6	TRBV7-2	CASSLRANVLTF
TRBJ2-3	TRBV10-3	CATRHTDTQYF
TRBJ2-3	TRBV18	CASSRQSGGTITDTQYF
TRBJ2-3	TRBV29-1	CGGRFDTDTQYF
TRBJ2-5	TRBV12-5	CASGRGQAQETQYF
TRBJ2-1	TRBV28	CASSLRGPELQEQFF
TRBJ2-3	TRBV9	CASSERVSATQYF
TRBJ1-1	TRBV14	CASSHFTGGLLANTEAFF
TRBJ2-3	TRBV11-2	CASSLDSRTVSTDTQYF
TRBJ2-7	TRBV27	CASSASGTGPHF
TRBJ2-1	TRBV20-1	CSAELAGGWFF
TRBJ2-4	TRBV6-5	CASSSLGQGQIIQYF
TRBJ2-7	TRBV30	CALTGAYEQYF
TRBJ2-5	TRBV4-3	CASSPGNQETQYF
TRBJ2-1	TRBV10-3	CAISSQYNEQFF
TRBJ1-1	TRBV30	CAWSVRGTEAFF
TRBJ2-1	TRBV25-1	CASSENRGVYNEQFF
TRBJ2-3	TRBV5-1	CASSLEWDTQYF
TRBJ2-1	TRBV9	CASSVGGLAGDNEQFF
TRBJ1-1	TRBV9	CASSVGSRTEAFF
TRBJ2-3	TRBV30	CAWSVVVQDTQYF
TRBJ2-5	TRBV9	CASSGGQGRQETQYF
TRBJ2-7	TRBV29-1	CSAGQTYEQYF
TRBJ2-5	TRBV13	CASMSEAGGLVETQYF
TRBJ2-1	TRBV10-3	CAITSQGNEQFF
TRBJ2-5	TRBV20-1	CSARNQETQYF
TRBJ2-3	TRBV28	CASKPGQITDTQYF